This T cell receptor beta chain was sequenced for a study of blood T cell repertoires in COVID-19. Study background: COVID-19 samples, acute and convalescent, were from the United States, Italy and Spain. T cells, B-cell-depleted T cells, or PBMCs supplied cDNA or gDNA.

Unmatched junction bases numbered 6, after V lost 3 bases and J lost 2 bases. This CDR3 has 15 residues. The germline V gene encodes CDR1 SGHAT and CDR2 FQNNGV. In the authors' methods: Reference gene primers were amplified, and this amplification served to estimate nucleated cell counts. The assay was immunoSEQ multiplex PCR, and TCRdb's table has in-frame clones only and misses some. The V and J calls and clone size come from that table; D and trimming were worked out from the DNA. The data hold some 150,000 clones, with about 90% observed a single time. The sequencing input was peripheral blood. The V and J genes are TRBV11-2 and TRBJ2-7; 8 bases fit TRBD2. The clonotype was recovered from a human donor in a cohort sampled during active COVID-19. The CDR3 DNA follows: TGTGCCAGCAGCTTTTTTTTCGGGGGGGCCTACGAGCAGTACTTC. Residues: CASSFFFGGAYEQYF.